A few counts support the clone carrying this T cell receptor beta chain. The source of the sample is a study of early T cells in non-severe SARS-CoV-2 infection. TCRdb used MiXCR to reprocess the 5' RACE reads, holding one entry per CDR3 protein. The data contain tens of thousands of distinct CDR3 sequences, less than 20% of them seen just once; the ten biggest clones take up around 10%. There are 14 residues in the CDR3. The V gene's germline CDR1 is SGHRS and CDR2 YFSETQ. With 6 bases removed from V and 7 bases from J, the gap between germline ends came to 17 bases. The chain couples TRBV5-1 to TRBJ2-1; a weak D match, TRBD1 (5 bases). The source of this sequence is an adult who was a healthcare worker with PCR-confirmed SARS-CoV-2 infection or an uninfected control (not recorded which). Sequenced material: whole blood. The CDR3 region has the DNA TGCGCCAGCATGGGGCGACGGGCGCCTAATGAGCAGTTCTTC. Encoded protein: CASMGRRAPNEQFF.